This TCR beta chain was sequenced in a study of yellow fever vaccine responses in identical twins (dated by TCRdb to the late 2010s). For the study in its entirety: The study precisely tracked vaccine-responding T cell clones in identical twins. What the study reported, not specific to this receptor: According to the authors, in identical twins the way T cells responded to vaccination appeared partly convergent and partly personalized.

To note about this clonotype: It has no known antigen specificity. Base-call qualities are not available, and no considerably larger clone is one nucleotide away.

The library was made by RT-PCR. TCRdb lists the instrument as Illumina HiSeq 2500. TCRdb handled the public reads itself, with Q25 trimming in fastp and clone calling in MiXCR, and kept productive beta chains. A single entry per CDR3 protein holds the most common genes and DNA from its merged rows. For this sample there are just under 4,000 distinct CDR3 sequences; about 76% appear just once. The ten largest clones capture roughly 7.5% of the sample. The CDR3 sequence holds 15 residues, the cysteine and phenylalanine included. Left in the record is the CDR3 DNA by itself, 45 bases read in frame from the first base. At the junction V is shortened by 0 bases and J by 5 bases, with 13 bases in between. CDR1 and CDR2, per the germline V gene (reference sequence), are GTSNPN and SVGIG.

Sequencing used T cells from blood (PBMCs), unsorted or a sorted subset (not recorded which), obtained before or after yellow fever vaccination (not recorded which). The chain is encoded by TRBV30 joined to TRBJ2-2; a weak D assignment points to TRBD1 (6 bases agree). This receptor was identified in a woman aged 18-35 years who received the yellow fever vaccine. Donor details come from another sample of the same person, matched by shared clones. The CDR3 reads CAWSVGITGTGELFF. In nucleotide form, the sequence is TGTGCCTGGAGTGTAGGGATCACAGGGACCGGGGAGCTGTTTTTT.